A selection of T cell receptor beta chains follows, all from one sample in a study of T cells in narcolepsy. Some clones are missing from TCRdb's copy, which holds only in-frame ones; the method was immunoSEQ multiplex PCR. The table lists about 22,000 clones, about 81% of them singletons. Material for sequencing was memory (CD45RA-) CD4+ T cells from blood. The receptors come from a human donor in good health. Each CDR3 is given with its conserved first and last residue. The order of the fields is J gene, CDR3 length, V gene, CDR3 protein.

J gene: TRBJ1-4
CDR3 length: 15
V gene: TRBV6-6
CDR3 protein: CASRGWGGTNEKLFF

J gene: TRBJ1-5
CDR3 length: 15
V gene: TRBV6-5
CDR3 protein: CASMALAGRNQPQHF

J gene: TRBJ2-7
CDR3 length: 16
V gene: TRBV4-3
CDR3 protein: CASSQGSHRAPYEQYF

J gene: TRBJ1-1
CDR3 length: 14
V gene: TRBV9
CDR3 protein: CASSDHRSDTEAFF

J gene: TRBJ2-7
CDR3 length: 12
V gene: TRBV18
CDR3 protein: CASSPPEGFRYF

J gene: TRBJ1-1
CDR3 length: 15
V gene: TRBV6-5
CDR3 protein: CASRNSLGGGTEAFF

J gene: TRBJ2-1
CDR3 length: 14
V gene: TRBV4-1
CDR3 protein: CASRTGGEYNEQFF

J gene: TRBJ2-1
CDR3 length: 15
V gene: TRBV7-2
CDR3 protein: CASSLVYRADNEQFF

J gene: TRBJ1-3
CDR3 length: 14
V gene: TRBV7-2
CDR3 protein: CASSRQSSGNTIYF

J gene: TRBJ2-2
CDR3 length: 13
V gene: TRBV7-7
CDR3 protein: CASSLSGAGELFF

J gene: TRBJ2-3
CDR3 length: 18
V gene: TRBV10-2
CDR3 protein: CASSESNLGGKSTDTQYF

J gene: TRBJ2-3
CDR3 length: 15
V gene: TRBV2
CDR3 protein: CASSDRVVSTDTQYF

J gene: TRBJ2-5
CDR3 length: 15
V gene: TRBV7-2
CDR3 protein: CASSLAGTGHGEQYF

J gene: TRBJ2-5
CDR3 length: 14
V gene: TRBV7-8
CDR3 protein: CASSLPQGASEQYF

J gene: TRBJ2-1
CDR3 length: 18
V gene: TRBV7-6
CDR3 protein: CASSPGTSGGVFGNEQFF

J gene: TRBJ2-1
CDR3 length: 14
V gene: TRBV5-1
CDR3 protein: CASSFLQGGNEQFF

J gene: TRBJ2-3
CDR3 length: 13
V gene: TRBV29-1
CDR3 protein: CSVGGASGDTQYF

J gene: TRBJ2-7
CDR3 length: 14
V gene: TRBV19
CDR3 protein: CASSMAGLTNEQYF

J gene: TRBJ1-2
CDR3 length: 12
V gene: TRBV15
CDR3 protein: CATSGSNYGYTF

J gene: TRBJ1-5
CDR3 length: 14
V gene: TRBV2
CDR3 protein: CASSEARGNQPQHF

J gene: TRBJ2-7
CDR3 length: 14
V gene: TRBV7-9
CDR3 protein: CASSLSGRPYEQYF

J gene: TRBJ2-1
CDR3 length: 14
V gene: TRBV5-4
CDR3 protein: CASSRDGWQNEQFF

J gene: TRBJ1-2
CDR3 length: 15
V gene: TRBV9
CDR3 protein: CASSVRGDRGYGYTF